This is a list of T cell receptor beta chains from one sample in a study of OX40 agonist ivuxolimab in advanced cancers. Generated by immunoSEQ multiplex PCR, the TCRdb table keeps only in-frame clones and is missing some. The sample carries roughly 60,000 clones, roughly 84% recorded once. The material was CD4+ or CD8+ T cells sorted from blood, obtained in a trial of the OX40 agonist ivuxolimab. The source of these receptors is an adult with an advanced solid tumor such as melanoma, head and neck, liver or kidney cancer. CDR3s include the opening cysteine and the closing phenylalanine or tryptophan. A D gene is named only where the DNA matches it firmly. The size of a clone is reported for some rows only, either as once, few or many, or as a class for expanded clones.

NA,TRBJ1-4,TRBV2,NA,TGTGCCAGCAGTGCAGAGTATAGTGAAAAACTGTTTTTT,CASSAEYSEKLFF
NA,TRBJ1-2,TRBV5-5,NA,TGTGCCAGCAGCTTAGCCATCGCGCAGGGGTCTGGCTACACCTTC,CASSLAIAQGSGYTF
NA,TRBJ1-1,TRBV7-9,NA,TGTGCCAGCAGCTGGGGAGGGGAGAAGACGGCTTTCTTT,CASSWGGEKTAFF
few,TRBJ1-5,TRBV30,NA,TGTGCCTGGAGTGTAAGCGGGCAGGGGAGTCGGCAGCCCCAGCATTTT,CAWSVSGQGSRQPQHF
NA,TRBJ1-1,TRBV29-1,NA,TGCAGCGCTCAAGACTCTGAAGCTTTCTTT,CSAQDSEAFF
NA,TRBJ1-3,TRBV7-9,NA,TGTGCCAGCAGCTACGGACAGAACAGTGGAAACACCATATATTTT,CASSYGQNSGNTIYF
NA,TRBJ2-7,TRBV5-6,TRBD2,TGTGCCAGCAGCTTGGGGTCCTTACTAGCGGAGGGGAAGCAGTACTTC,CASSLGSLLAEGKQYF
NA,TRBJ2-7,TRBV28,TRBD2,TGTGCCAGCAGTCCCACCGGGACTAACCCGGGCGTGGGATATTACGAGCAGTACTTC,CASSPTGTNPGVGYYEQYF
NA,TRBJ2-3,TRBV5-1,TRBD1,TGCGCCAGCTGTCGGGACAGGGGAGATACGCAGTATTTT,CASCRDRGDTQYF
many,TRBJ1-5,TRBV4-1,NA,TGCGCCAGCAGCCAAGCTCTTGGGGGTCAGCCCCAGCATTTT,CASSQALGGQPQHF
NA,TRBJ2-3,TRBV30,TRBD1,TGTGCCTGGAGTGTAAGGGGGCAGGGCACAGATACGCAGTATTTT,CAWSVRGQGTDTQYF
few,TRBJ1-6,TRBV2,NA,TGTGCCAGCAGCGCCACTGACCCGGGGACCCGCTATAATTCACCCCTCCACTTT,CASSATDPGTRYNSPLHF
NA,TRBJ1-5,TRBV6-1,NA,TGTGCCAGCAGTAGGGGGTGGGTTGATCAGCCCCAGCATTTT,CASSRGWVDQPQHF
NA,TRBJ1-1,TRBV28,NA,TGTGCCAGCAGTCCGTACAAGATGAACACTGAAGCTTTCTTT,CASSPYKMNTEAFF
NA,TRBJ2-7,TRBV18,TRBD2,TGTGCCAGCTCACCGACCGGGACTAGCGGGTACGAGCAGTACTTC,CASSPTGTSGYEQYF
once,TRBJ1-5,TRBV5-1,TRBD1,TGCGCCAGCAGCTTGGGCGACGGGACAGGGAGTCAGCCCCAGCATTTT,CASSLGDGTGSQPQHF
once,TRBJ2-3,TRBV19,NA,TGTGCCAGTAGTATGGGTAGGGGTAGCACAGATACGCAGTATTTT,CASSMGRGSTDTQYF
NA,TRBJ2-3,TRBV7-2,TRBD2,TGTGCCAGCAGCAGGGCGGGAGGCCCCGCAGATACGCAGTATTTT,CASSRAGGPADTQYF
NA,TRBJ1-5,TRBV19,NA,TGTGCCAGTAGTTTGGACACCTATAGCAATCAGCCCCAGCATTTT,CASSLDTYSNQPQHF
NA,TRBJ1-1,TRBV10-1,NA,TGCGCCAGCAGAGACACGTTGAACACTGAAGCTTTCTTT,CASRDTLNTEAFF
NA,TRBJ2-7,TRBV2,NA,TGTGCCAGCAGTCTAAGCGGGTCTGCCTACGAGCAGTACTTC,CASSLSGSAYEQYF
NA,TRBJ2-2,TRBV9,NA,TGTGCCAGCAGCTCTTTTTTTAACGGGGAGCTGTTTTTT,CASSSFFNGELFF
NA,TRBJ1-3,TRBV28,NA,TGTGCCAGCAGCTTCGTGGACCGACGCTCTGGAAACACCATATATTTT,CASSFVDRRSGNTIYF
NA,TRBJ1-2,TRBV2,NA,TGTGCCAGCAGTGAGGCTCCGAACTATGGCTACACCTTC,CASSEAPNYGYTF
NA,TRBJ1-3,TRBV14,NA,TGTGCCAGCAGCCAAGGACTCCTGGGGGCTGGAAACACCATATATTTT,CASSQGLLGAGNTIYF
NA,TRBJ2-3,TRBV9,NA,TGTGCCAGCAGCGTTTTCAGGGGTGGAGATACGCAGTATTTT,CASSVFRGGDTQYF
NA,TRBJ1-2,TRBV11-3,TRBD1,TGTGCCAGCAGCTTGCCTTTGGACAGGGGACTACAGGACTATGGCTACACCTTC,CASSLPLDRGLQDYGYTF
NA,TRBJ2-7,TRBV9,TRBD1,TGTGCCAGCAGCCCCTGGGACAGTTATAGTTACGAGCAGTACTTC,CASSPWDSYSYEQYF
NA,TRBJ2-1,TRBV11-2,TRBD1,TGTGCCAGCAGCTTCCGGGACAGGGGGCGGGATGAGCAGTTCTTC,CASSFRDRGRDEQFF
NA,TRBJ1-2,TRBV29-1,NA,TGCAGCTTCTTGGGGGGTAACTATGGCTACACCTTC,CSFLGGNYGYTF
NA,TRBJ1-4,TRBV19,NA,TGTGCCAGTAGTACCGCCCTTTTGACGGTGCGGGATGAAAAACTGTTTTTT,CASSTALLTVRDEKLFF
NA,TRBJ2-7,TRBV9,TRBD2,TGTGCCAGCAGCGGGCCCGGACTAGCGGGAGGGGAGCAGTACTTC,CASSGPGLAGGEQYF
NA,TRBJ1-4,TRBV7-8,NA,TGTGCCAGCAGCTTGAACTCGGGACAAACTAATGAAAAACTGTTTTTT,CASSLNSGQTNEKLFF
NA,TRBJ2-1,TRBV11-2,TRBD2,TGTGCCAGCAGCCCCGGCGGGGGGGGCCAGTTCTTC,CASSPGGGGQFF
NA,TRBJ2-7,TRBV27,NA,TGTGCCAGCAGTGGTAACCCCTACGAGCAGTACTTC,CASSGNPYEQYF
NA,TRBJ2-1,TRBV15,NA,TGTGCCACCAGCAGAGATCGAGGTTCGCTCTACAATGAGCAGTTCTTC,CATSRDRGSLYNEQFF
once,TRBJ2-3,TRBV30,NA,TGTGCCTGGAGTGGGGGGGAAGGTGATACGCAGTATTTT,CAWSGGEGDTQYF
NA,TRBJ2-7,TRBV15,NA,TGTGCCACCAGCAGGGCCGGGGGCCCCTACGAGCAGTACTTC,CATSRAGGPYEQYF
NA,TRBJ1-1,TRBV2,NA,TGTGCCAGCAGACAGGGCACCACGAACACTGAAGCTTTCTTT,CASRQGTTNTEAFF
NA,TRBJ2-6,TRBV19,NA,TGTGCCAGTAGTATCAACATAGGGGGTGGTGGGGCCAACGTCCTGACTTTC,CASSINIGGGGANVLTF
NA,TRBJ2-1,TRBV29-1,NA,TGCAGCGTTGTGAAATCGACAAATGAGCAGTTCTTC,CSVVKSTNEQFF
NA,TRBJ2-4,TRBV13,NA,TGTGCCAGCAGCTTAGGCGGCGGGAATAGAGGAAACATTCAGTACTTC,CASSLGGGNRGNIQYF
NA,TRBJ1-2,TRBV27,NA,TGTGCCAGTAGGCCTCGTCTCGAAAACTATGGCTACACCTTC,CASRPRLENYGYTF
NA,TRBJ1-2,TRBV11-2,TRBD1,TGTGCCAGCAGCTCCCTCCGGGACAGTGGCTACACCTTC,CASSSLRDSGYTF
NA,TRBJ1-5,TRBV7-9,TRBD1,TGTGCCAGCAGCTTAGAGGGGGCCGGCCAGCCCCAGCATTTT,CASSLEGAGQPQHF
NA,TRBJ2-3,TRBV28,NA,TGTGCCAGCACCCAACCTGGGGGGACAGATACGCAGTATTTT,CASTQPGGTDTQYF